Sequencing of this T cell receptor beta chain was carried out in a study of T cell responses to AZD1222 COVID-19 vaccine. The protocol was immunoSEQ multiplex PCR, while the TCRdb copy is restricted to in-frame clones and leaves out a portion. The table has under 200,000 clones, more than 70% seen once; the top ten hold roughly a quarter. For this clone: What it binds is not known.

Broader study findings: Breadth and depth of Spike-specific TCRs rose after two AZD1222 doses. At 160-218 and 743-854, vaccine-associated CD4 TCRs were dominant, and they spanned spike. After the peak T cell response, and only then, were repertoires sampled.

It was second doses at about 4 or about 12 weeks that were pooled. Trimming cost V 1 base and J 9 bases; bases outside gene matches: 6. The CDR3 extends over 14 amino acids. The germline V gene has CDR1 SGHVS and CDR2 FQNEAQ. This clonotype originated in an adult who received the AZD1222 COVID-19 vaccine. This specimen was peripheral blood, taken 28 days after the second AZD1222 dose. The chain joins TRBV7-8 to TRBJ1-1, with 9 nucleotides matching TRBD1. In nucleotides, the CDR3 is TGTGCCAGCAGCTTAGTGGGCGGACAGGGGAAAGCTTTCTTT. It specifies CASSLVGGQGKAFF.